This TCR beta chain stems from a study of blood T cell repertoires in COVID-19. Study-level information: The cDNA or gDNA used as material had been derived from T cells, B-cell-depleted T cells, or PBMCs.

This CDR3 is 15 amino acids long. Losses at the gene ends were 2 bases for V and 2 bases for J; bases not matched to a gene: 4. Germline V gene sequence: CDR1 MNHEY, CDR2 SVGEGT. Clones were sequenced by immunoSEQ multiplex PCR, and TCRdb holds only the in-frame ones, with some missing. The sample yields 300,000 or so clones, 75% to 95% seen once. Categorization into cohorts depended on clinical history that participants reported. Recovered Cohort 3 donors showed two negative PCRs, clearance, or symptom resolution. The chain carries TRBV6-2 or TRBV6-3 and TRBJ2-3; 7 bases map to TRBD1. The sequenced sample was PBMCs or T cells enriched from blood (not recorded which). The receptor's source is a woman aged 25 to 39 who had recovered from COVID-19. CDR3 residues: CASSYGDSITDTQYF. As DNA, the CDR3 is TGTGCCAGCAGTTACGGGGACAGTATCACAGATACGCAGTATTTT.